One sample yielded the 10 T cell receptor beta chains listed below, sequenced in a study of T cells in Graves' hyperthyroidism and ophthalmopathy. There were TCR beta CDR3 regions amplified from RNA transcripts. HTBI primers drove first-round RT-PCR of the TCR CDR3. TCRdb ran MiXCR on the multiplex PCR reads and lists one entry per CDR3 protein. Among hundreds of thousands of distinct CDR3 sequences, 35% were seen once, and the ten largest hold around 29%. Sequenced: blood. The receptors derive from a middle-aged woman with Graves' hyperthyroidism.

This sequence joins TRBV28 and TRBJ1-2; a weak D match, TRBD1 (5 bases). Trimming took off 4 bases at V and 5 bases at J, with 11 bases between the two ends. CDR1 is MDHEN and CDR2 is SYDVKM in the germline V gene. The CDR3 has 13 amino acids. The CDR3 DNA reads TGTGCCAGCAGTTCCAGGGCGTTTTATGGCTACACCTTC. Translating gives CASSSRAFYGYTF.

As for this clonotype: One end of the junction is discordant with germline, which a read error may explain. The chain combines TRBV25-1 with TRBJ1-6; 8 bases agree with TRBD1. This CDR3 has 15 residues. Germline CDR1 MGHDK, CDR2 SYGVNS. Written as DNA, the CDR3 is TGCGCCAGCAGTCAAGTACAGGGGGTCTTCTCACCCCTCCACTTT. This translates into CASSQVQGVFSPLHF.

This clonotype has at least ten counts. The chain uses TRBV19 and TRBJ1-1; TRBD1 agrees at 7 bases. This CDR3 comprises 14 residues. V trimming: 5 bases; J trimming: 2 bases; junction bases outside the gene matches: 5. In germline, CDR1 is LNHDA, CDR2 SQIVND (reference sequence). In DNA, the CDR3 is TGTGCCAGTAGTGCAAGACAGGGAAACACTGAAGCTTTCTTT. Residues: CASSARQGNTEAFF.

This clonotype was counted between two and nine times. The chain employs TRBV24-1 and TRBJ1-2; unclear D gene. Germline values: CDR1 KGHDR, CDR2 SFDVKD. This CDR3 spans 12 amino acids. Deletions cut 7 bases from V and 4 bases from J, with 9 bases between. This chain's CDR3 is CATSPGSYGYTF. CDR3 sequence (DNA): TGTGCCACCAGCCCCGGAAGCTATGGCTACACCTTC.

This clonotype came up a few times. This chain joins TRBV15 and TRBJ2-1; 14 nucleotides match TRBD2. Trimming removed 3 bases from V and 8 bases from J; junction bases left unmatched: 3. Germline CDR1 is LNHNV and CDR2 is YYDKDF (reference sequence). This CDR3 is built from 15 residues. The CDR3 DNA reads as TGTGCCACCAGCAGGGGGACTAGCGGGAGCGATGAGCAGTTCTTC. Protein: CATSRGTSGSDEQFF.

The CDR3: CASSRQGSEGQPQHF. The DNA for the CDR3 is TGTGCCAGCAGTCGACAGGGGAGTGAAGGTCAGCCCCAGCATTTT. The chain joins TRBV2 to TRBJ1-5; 8 nucleotides agree with TRBD1. The CDR3 is made up of 15 amino acids. Germline V CDR1 and CDR2: SNHLY, FYNNEI. Trimming cost V 5 bases and J 6 bases; bases outside gene matches: 9.

With respect to this clonotype: A junction end diverges from the germline sequence, so it may reflect a read error. The rearrangement links TRBV27 to TRBJ1-5, with D possibly being TRBD1 (6 bases). The CDR3 sequence is 15 residues long. The germline V gene has CDR1 MNHEY and CDR2 SMNVEV (reference sequence). In DNA form, the CDR3 reads TGTGCCAGCAGTTTATTGGGGGCTAGCAACCAGCCCCAGCATTTT. Protein product: CASSLLGASNQPQHF.

The chain recombines TRBV20-1 with TRBJ2-7; D call uncertain. Trimming took 1 base from V and 5 from J, leaving 12 bases between them. CDR3 length: 13 residues. Germline V gives CDR1 DFQATT, CDR2 SNEGSKA (reference sequence). CDR3 protein: CSARGGLLDEQYF. DNA for the CDR3: TGCAGTGCTAGAGGGGGTCTTTTGGACGAGCAGTACTTC.

Many counts were recorded for this clonotype. The CDR3 here is CSVIGTGGNQETQYF. The CDR3 coding sequence is TGCAGTGTCATCGGGACAGGGGGTAACCAAGAGACCCAGTACTTC. V is TRBV20-1 and J is TRBJ2-5; 11 nucleotides match TRBD1. Losses at the gene ends were 7 bases for V and 0 bases for J; bases not matched to a gene: 7. CDR3 length: 15 residues. Germline CDR1 reads DFQATT; CDR2 reads SNEGSKA (reference sequence).

This clonotype has a count of ten or more. One end of the junction is discordant with germline, which a read error may explain. V is TRBV7-7 and J is TRBJ2-5, with D uncertain. Per the germline V gene, CDR1 is SSHAT and CDR2 is FNYEAQ (reference sequence). The CDR3 contains 15 residues. CDR3 region: CASSLAATKWETQYF. The DNA of the CDR3 is TGTGCTAGCAGCTTGGCAGCGACAAAGTGGGAGACCCAGTACTTC.